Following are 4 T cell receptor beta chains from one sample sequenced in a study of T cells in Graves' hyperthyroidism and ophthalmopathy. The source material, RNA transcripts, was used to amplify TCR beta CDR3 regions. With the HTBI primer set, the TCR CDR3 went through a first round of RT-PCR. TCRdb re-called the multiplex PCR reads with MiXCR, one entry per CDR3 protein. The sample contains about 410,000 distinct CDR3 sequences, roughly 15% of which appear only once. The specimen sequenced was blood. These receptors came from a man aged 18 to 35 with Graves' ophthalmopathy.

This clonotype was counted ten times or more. In DNA form, the CDR3 reads TGTGCCAGCAGGGGCCAGCTGGGTAATTCACCCCTCCACTTT. Its translation: CASRGQLGNSPLHF. The chain uses TRBV2 and TRBJ1-6, with D unclear. Germline CDR1 and CDR2: SNHLY and FYNNEI. The V and J ends lost 6 bases and 6 bases respectively, with 12 bases between them. The CDR3 totals 14 residues.

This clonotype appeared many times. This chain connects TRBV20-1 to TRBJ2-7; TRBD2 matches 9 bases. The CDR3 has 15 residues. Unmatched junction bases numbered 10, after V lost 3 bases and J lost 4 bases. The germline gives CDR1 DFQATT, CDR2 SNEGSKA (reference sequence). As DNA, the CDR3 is TGCAGTGCTAGTTCCCCTAGCGGGATGGTATACGAGCAGTACTTC. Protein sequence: CSASSPSGMVYEQYF.

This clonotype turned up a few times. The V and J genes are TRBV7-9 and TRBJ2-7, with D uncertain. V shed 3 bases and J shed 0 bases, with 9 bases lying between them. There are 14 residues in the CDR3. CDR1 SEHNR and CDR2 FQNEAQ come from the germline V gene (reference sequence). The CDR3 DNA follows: TGTGCCAGCAGCTTGATCGATAGCTCCTACGAGCAGTACTTC. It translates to CASSLIDSSYEQYF.

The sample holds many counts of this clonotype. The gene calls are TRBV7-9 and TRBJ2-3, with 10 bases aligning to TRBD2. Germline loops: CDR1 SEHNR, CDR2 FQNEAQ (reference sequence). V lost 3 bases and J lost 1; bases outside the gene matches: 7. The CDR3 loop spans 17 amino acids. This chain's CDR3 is CASSFLGGTSGTDTQYF. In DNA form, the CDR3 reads TGTGCCAGCAGCTTCCTCGGGGGGACTAGCGGCACAGATACGCAGTATTTT.